These 4 T cell receptor beta chains share one sample of origin, sequenced in a study of T cell changes during pregnancy in multiple sclerosis. Using immunoSEQ multiplex PCR, the repertoire was profiled, and TCRdb retains in-frame clones only, with some absent. The profile shows tens of thousands of clones, around 94% of them singletons. This specimen was CD8+ T cells from peripheral blood mononuclear cells, taken before pregnancy. All receptors come from a female donor with multiple sclerosis, enrolled in a pregnancy study.

The V and J genes are TRBV19 and TRBJ1-2; the D gene is possibly TRBD1 (5 bases). This CDR3 is 13 amino acids long. Germline CDR1 and CDR2: LNHDA and SQIVND (reference sequence). Trimming shortened V by 4 bases and J by 6 bases, and 12 bases separated the two germline ends. The CDR3 DNA reads TGTGCCAGTAGTACCACAGGAATCAATGGCTACACCTTC. This codes for CASSTTGINGYTF. Complete variable domain (other parts from reference TRBV19 and TRBJ1-2): DGGITQSPKYLFRKEGQNVTLSCEQNLNHDAMYWYRQDPGQGLRLIYYSQIVNDFQKGDIAEGYSVSREKKESFPLTVTSAQKNPTAFYLCASSTTGINGYTFGSGTRLTVV.

V is TRBV21-1 and J is TRBJ2-5; the D segment call TRBD2 is taken from the table without a DNA check. TRBV21-1 is labeled a pseudogene. This CDR3 spans 16 amino acids. In DNA form, the CDR3 reads TGTGCCAGCAGCAGCCCCGCGGCTAGCGGGGACGAGACCCAGTACTTC. Protein sequence: CASSSPAASGDETQYF.

In its sample, this clone ranks as medium-sized (0.01 to 0.1%). The CDR3 here is CASSLDTGRSGNTIYF. The CDR3, as DNA: TGTGCCAGCAGCTTAGACACAGGACGCTCTGGAAACACCATATATTTT. The rearrangement joins TRBV7-9 to TRBJ1-3; D perhaps matches TRBD1 (5 bases). The CDR3 spans 16 residues. V dropped 1 base and J dropped 0 bases, with 10 bases sitting between them. Germline assignment: CDR1 SEHNR and CDR2 FQNEAQ (reference sequence).

The rearrangement joins TRBV19 to TRBJ2-7; perhaps TRBD2 as D (6 bases). The CDR3 totals 14 residues. The V gene lost 7 bases and the J gene lost 1 base, with 14 bases spanning the gap. The germline V gene has CDR1 LNHDA and CDR2 SQIVND (reference sequence). In nucleotides, the CDR3 is TGTGCCAGTACACTGTCCGGGGGATCCTACGAGCAGTACTTC. This codes for CASTLSGGSYEQYF.